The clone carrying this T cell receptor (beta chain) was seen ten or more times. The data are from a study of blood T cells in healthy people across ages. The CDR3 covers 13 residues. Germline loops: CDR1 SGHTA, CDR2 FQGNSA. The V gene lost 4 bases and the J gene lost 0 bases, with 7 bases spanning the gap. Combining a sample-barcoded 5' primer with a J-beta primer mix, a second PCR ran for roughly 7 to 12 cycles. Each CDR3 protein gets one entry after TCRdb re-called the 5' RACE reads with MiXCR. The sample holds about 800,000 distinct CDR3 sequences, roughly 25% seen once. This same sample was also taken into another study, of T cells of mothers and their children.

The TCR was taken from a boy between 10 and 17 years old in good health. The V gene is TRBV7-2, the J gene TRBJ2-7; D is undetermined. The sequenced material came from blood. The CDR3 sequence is CASSSPSSYEQYF. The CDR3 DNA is TGTGCCAGCAGCTCCCCATCCTCCTACGAGCAGTACTTC.